This TCR beta chain was captured in a study of T-cell reconstitution after alpha-beta-depleted transplantation in children. The sample holds a few counts of this clonotype. Molecular barcoding with unique molecular identifiers was used for the TCRbeta library. MiXCR was run by TCRdb on the PCR reads, yielding one entry per CDR3 protein. This table has a few hundred thousand distinct CDR3 sequences, about 16% appearing once. CDR1 SEHNR and CDR2 FQNEAQ come from the germline V gene (reference sequence). V shed 0 bases and J shed 1 base, with 13 bases lying between them. The CDR3 extends over 16 amino acids.

V is TRBV7-9 and J is TRBJ2-7; no firm D call. This TCR was recovered from a human donor who donated a stem cell graft to a child with acute lymphoblastic leukemia. Sequencing was performed on PBMCs from the stem cell graft donor, taken from the stem cell graft. The CDR3 sequence: CASSLALGIPSYEQYF. CDR3 coding DNA: TGTGCCAGCAGCTTAGCGCTCGGAATTCCGTCCTACGAGCAGTACTTC.